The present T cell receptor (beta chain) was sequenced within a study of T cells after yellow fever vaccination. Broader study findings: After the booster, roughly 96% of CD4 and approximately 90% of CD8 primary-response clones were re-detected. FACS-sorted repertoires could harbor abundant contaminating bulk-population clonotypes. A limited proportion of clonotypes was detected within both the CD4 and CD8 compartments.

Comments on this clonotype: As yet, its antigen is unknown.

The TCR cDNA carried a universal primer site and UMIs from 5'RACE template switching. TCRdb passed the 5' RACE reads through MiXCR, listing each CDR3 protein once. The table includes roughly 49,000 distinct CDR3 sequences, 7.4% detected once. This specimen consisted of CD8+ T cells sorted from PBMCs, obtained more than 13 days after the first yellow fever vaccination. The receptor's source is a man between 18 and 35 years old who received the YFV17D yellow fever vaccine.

Here the CDR3 reads CSASQAAGYEQYF. The CDR3 bases are TGCAGTGCGAGCCAGGCTGCGGGCTACGAGCAGTACTTC. The rearrangement links TRBV20-1 to TRBJ2-7; TRBD2 is a possible D gene (5 bases). Germline CDR1 reads DFQATT; CDR2 reads SNEGSKA (reference sequence). Trimming stripped 6 bases from V and 3 bases from J, with 15 bases between. The CDR3 runs 13 residues.